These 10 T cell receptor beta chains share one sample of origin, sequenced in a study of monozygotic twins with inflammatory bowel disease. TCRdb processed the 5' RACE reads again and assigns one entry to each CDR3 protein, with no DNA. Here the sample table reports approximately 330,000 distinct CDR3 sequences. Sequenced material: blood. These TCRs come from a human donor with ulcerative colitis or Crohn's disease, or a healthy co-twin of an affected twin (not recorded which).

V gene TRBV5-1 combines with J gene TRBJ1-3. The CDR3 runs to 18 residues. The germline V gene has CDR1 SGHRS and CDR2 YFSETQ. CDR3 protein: CASSFGGTRGYSGNTIYF.

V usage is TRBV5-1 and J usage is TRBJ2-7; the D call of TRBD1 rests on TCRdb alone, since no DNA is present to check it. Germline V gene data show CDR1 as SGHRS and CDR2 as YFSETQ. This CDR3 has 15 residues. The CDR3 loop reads CASSLRQGDTGEQYF.

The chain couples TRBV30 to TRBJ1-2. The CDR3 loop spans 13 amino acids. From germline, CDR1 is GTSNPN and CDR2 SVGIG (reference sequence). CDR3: CAWRKRKGHGYTF.

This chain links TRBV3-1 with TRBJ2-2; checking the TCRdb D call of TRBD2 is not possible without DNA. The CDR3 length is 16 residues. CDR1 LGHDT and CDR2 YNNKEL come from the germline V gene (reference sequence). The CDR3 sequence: CASSGSARDFTGELFF.

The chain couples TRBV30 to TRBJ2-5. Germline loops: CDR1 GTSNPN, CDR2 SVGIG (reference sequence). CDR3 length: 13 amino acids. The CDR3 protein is CAWSFKGTETQYF.

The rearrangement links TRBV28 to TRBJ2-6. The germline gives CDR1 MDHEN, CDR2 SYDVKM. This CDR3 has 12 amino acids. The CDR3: CASSTSGVVLTF.

CDR3 residues: CASSEGRALAGDILALYNEQFF. The chain couples TRBV25-1 to TRBJ2-1; with no DNA, the TCRdb D assignment of TRBD2 cannot be verified. The germline V gene encodes CDR1 MGHDK and CDR2 SYGVNS. The CDR3 length is 22 residues.

CDR3 amino acids: CASSQAANTGELFF. The genes are TRBV4-2 and TRBJ2-2. The CDR3 runs 14 residues. Germline V lookup: CDR1 LGHNA, CDR2 YNFKEQ.

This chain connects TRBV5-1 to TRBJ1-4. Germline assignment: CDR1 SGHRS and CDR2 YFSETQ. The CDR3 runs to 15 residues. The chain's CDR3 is CASSLGGTADEKLFF. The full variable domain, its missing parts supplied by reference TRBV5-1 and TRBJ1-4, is KAGVTQTPRYLIKTRGQQVTLSCSPISGHRSVSWYQQTPGQGLQFLFEYFSETQRNKGNFPGRFSGRQFSNSRSEMNVSTLELGDSALYLCASSLGGTADEKLFFGSGTQLSVL.

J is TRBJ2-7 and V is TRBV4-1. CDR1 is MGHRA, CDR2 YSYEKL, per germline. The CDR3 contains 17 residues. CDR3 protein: CASSLKVEALRFYEQYF.